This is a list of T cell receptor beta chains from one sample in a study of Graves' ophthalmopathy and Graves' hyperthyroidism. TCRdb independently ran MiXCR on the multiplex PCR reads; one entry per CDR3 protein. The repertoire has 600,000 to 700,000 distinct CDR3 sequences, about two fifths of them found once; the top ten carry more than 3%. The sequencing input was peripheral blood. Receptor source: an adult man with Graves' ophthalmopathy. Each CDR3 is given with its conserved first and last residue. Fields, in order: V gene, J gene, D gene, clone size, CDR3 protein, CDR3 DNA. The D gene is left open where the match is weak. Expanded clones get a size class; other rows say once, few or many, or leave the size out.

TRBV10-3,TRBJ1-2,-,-,CAGNTGHQNYGYTF,TGTGCCGGCAACACGGGACATCAGAACTATGGCTACACCTTC
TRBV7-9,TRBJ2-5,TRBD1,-,CASSWGQGRDTQYF,TGTGCCAGCAGCTGGGGACAGGGGCGAGATACGCAGTACTTC
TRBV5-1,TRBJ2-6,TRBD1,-,CASSLGQGISGANVLTF,TGCGCCAGCAGCTTGGGACAGGGAATCTCTGGGGCCAACGTCCTGACTTTC
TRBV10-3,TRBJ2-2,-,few,CAIRGNNRGDRAGELFF,TGTGCCATCAGAGGGAACAACCGAGGTGATCGCGCCGGGGAGCTGTTTTTT
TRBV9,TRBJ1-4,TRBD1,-,CASGGAGGAGEKLFF,TGTGCCAGCGGCGGGGCAGGGGGGGCCGGGGAAAAACTGTTTTTT
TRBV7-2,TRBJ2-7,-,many,CASSPQTRGWDEQYF,TGTGCCAGCAGCCCCCAGACTAGGGGTTGGGACGAGCAGTACTTC
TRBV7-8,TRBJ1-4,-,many,CASSWPGLTTNEKLFF,TGTGCCAGCAGCTGGCCCGGGCTCACAACTAATGAAAAACTGTTTTTT
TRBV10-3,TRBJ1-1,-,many,CASSEGSQLFGTEAFF,TGTGCCAGCAGTGAGGGGTCTCAGTTGTTTGGCACTGAAGCTTTCTTT
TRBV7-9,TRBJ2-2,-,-,CASSQVNGHLNTGELFF,TGTGCCAGCAGCCAAGTCAATGGACACCTCAACACCGGGGAGCTGTTTTTT
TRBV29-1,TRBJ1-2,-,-,CSVEQGPYTF,TGCAGCGTTGAACAGGGGCCCTACACCTTC
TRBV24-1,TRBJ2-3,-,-,CATSGGIGDTDTQYF,TGTGCCACCAGTGGTGGGATAGGAGACACAGATACGCAGTATTTT
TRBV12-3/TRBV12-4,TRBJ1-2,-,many,CASNLDGGRGYTF,TGTGCCAGCAACCTGGACGGGGGGAGAGGCTACACCTTC
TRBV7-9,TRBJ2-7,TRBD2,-,CVSSLGTSGGPCEQYF,TGTGTCAGCAGCTTAGGCACTAGCGGGGGTCCATGCGAGCAGTACTTC
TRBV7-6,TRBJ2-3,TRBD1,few,CASSLDQVTGTDTQYF,TGTGCCAGCAGCTTAGACCAGGTGACAGGGACAGATACGCAGTATTTT
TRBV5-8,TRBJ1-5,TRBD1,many,CASTGGINSNQPQHF,TGTGCCAGCACAGGGGGCATCAATAGCAATCAGCCCCAGCATTTT
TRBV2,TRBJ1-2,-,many,CASSGSGTQGFGYTF,TGTGCCAGCAGTGGATCCGGGACTCAGGGGTTTGGCTACACCTTC
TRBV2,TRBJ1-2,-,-,CASTTQGSGYTF,TGTGCCAGCACCACACAGGGAAGCGGCTACACCTTC
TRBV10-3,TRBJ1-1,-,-,CAISETHSLYDTEAFF,TGTGCCATCAGTGAGACGCACAGCCTATACGACACTGAAGCTTTCTTT
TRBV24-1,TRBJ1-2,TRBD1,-,CATSDSTAGGGHGYTF,TGTGCCACCAGTGATTCAACGGCAGGGGGTGGGCATGGCTACACCTTC
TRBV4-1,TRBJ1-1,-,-,CASSQEGRATEAFF,TGCGCCAGCAGCCAAGAGGGTAGGGCCACTGAAGCTTTCTTT
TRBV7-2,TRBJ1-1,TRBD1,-,CASSEIRGPEAFF,TGTGCCAGCAGCGAAATAAGGGGGCCCGAAGCTTTCTTT
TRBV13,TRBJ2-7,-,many,CASSFRRKTYEQYF,TGTGCCAGCAGCTTCCGACGTAAGACCTACGAGCAGTACTTC
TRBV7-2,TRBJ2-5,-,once,CASSPDGNNQPQYF,TGTGCCAGCAGCCCGGACGGTAACAATCAGCCCCAGTACTTC
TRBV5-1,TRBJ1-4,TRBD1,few,CASSPTGGLNEKLFF,TGCGCCAGCAGCCCGACAGGGGGCCTTAATGAAAAACTGTTTTTT
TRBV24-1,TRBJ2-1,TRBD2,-,CATSDWGGRNEQFF,TGTGCCACCAGTGATTGGGGCGGGAGAAATGAGCAGTTCTTC
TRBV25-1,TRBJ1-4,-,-,CASSLPRVSEKLFF,TGTGCCAGCTCACTACCGAGGGTTTCTGAAAAACTGTTTTTT
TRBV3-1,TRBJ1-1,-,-,CASSQGVGVITEAFF,TGTGCCAGCAGCCAAGGAGTTGGGGTGATCACTGAAGCTTTCTTT
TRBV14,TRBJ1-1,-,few,CASSPAGSTEAFF,TGTGCCAGCAGCCCTGCGGGGAGCACTGAAGCTTTCTTT
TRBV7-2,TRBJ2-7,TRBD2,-,CASSFSSGIDEQYF,TGTGCCAGCAGCTTTTCTAGCGGGATCGACGAGCAGTACTTC
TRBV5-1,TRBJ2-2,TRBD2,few,CASSLGGATGELFF,TGCGCCAGCAGCCTCGGGGGGGCCACCGGGGAGCTGTTTTTT
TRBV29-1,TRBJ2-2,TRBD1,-,CSVEGGGLNTGELFF,TGCAGCGTTGAAGGAGGGGGCCTGAACACCGGGGAGCTGTTTTTT
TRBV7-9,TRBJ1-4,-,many,CASSSRDLGSEKLFF,TGTGCCAGCAGTTCCCGGGATCTCGGGAGTGAAAAACTGTTTTTT
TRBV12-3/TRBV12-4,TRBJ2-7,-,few,CASSSRGRDGFNEQYF,TGTGCCAGCAGTTCGAGAGGCCGGGACGGATTTAATGAGCAGTACTTC
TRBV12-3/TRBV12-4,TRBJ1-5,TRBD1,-,CASTMGGQGSQPQHF,TGTGCCAGCACCATGGGTGGACAGGGGAGTCAGCCCCAGCATTTT
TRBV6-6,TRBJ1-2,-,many,CASSGNGYTF,TGTGCCAGCTCAGGGAATGGCTACACCTTC
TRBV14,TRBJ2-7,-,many,CASSQYYEQYF,TGTGCCAGCAGCCAATACTACGAGCAGTACTTC
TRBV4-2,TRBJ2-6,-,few,CASSQGGGITGPNSGANVLTF,TGTGCCAGCAGCCAAGGGGGTGGAATAACAGGCCCTAACTCTGGGGCCAACGTCCTGACTTTC
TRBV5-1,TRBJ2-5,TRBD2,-,CASSGLAGGAKTQYF,TGCGCCAGCAGCGGACTAGCGGGGGGAGCAAAGACCCAGTACTTC
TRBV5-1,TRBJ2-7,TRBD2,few,CASSSGGAGYEQYF,TGCGCCAGCTCTAGCGGGGGGGCCGGCTACGAGCAGTACTTC
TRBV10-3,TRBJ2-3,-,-,CASRPLSTDTQYF,TGTGCCAGCAGACCACTTAGCACAGATACGCAGTATTTT
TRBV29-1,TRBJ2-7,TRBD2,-,CSVGGGMVGGEQYF,TGCAGCGTCGGCGGGGGGATGGTAGGTGGCGAGCAGTACTTC
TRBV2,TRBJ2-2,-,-,CASIEGGIGELFF,TGTGCCAGCATCGAAGGCGGAATCGGGGAGCTGTTTTTT
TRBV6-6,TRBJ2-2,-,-,CASMVDANTGELFF,TGTGCCAGCATGGTGGACGCGAACACCGGGGAGCTGTTTTTT
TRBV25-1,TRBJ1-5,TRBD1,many,CASSERDRVGPQHF,TGTGCCAGCAGCGAGAGGGACAGGGTCGGGCCCCAGCATTTT
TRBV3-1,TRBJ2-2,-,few,CASSSLDSTAGELFF,TGTGCCAGCAGCTCCTTAGACTCGACAGCCGGGGAGCTGTTTTTT
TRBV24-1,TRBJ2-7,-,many,CATRAEGPVSTYEQYF,TGTGCCACCAGGGCCGAAGGGCCCGTCTCGACCTACGAGCAGTACTTC